Listed below are T cell receptor beta chains from one sample, sequenced in a study of T cells in Graves' hyperthyroidism and ophthalmopathy. From the multiplex PCR reads, TCRdb called clonotypes with MiXCR, one entry per CDR3 protein. The sample has 500,000 to 550,000 distinct CDR3 sequences; about 20% are singletons. What was sequenced was blood. The receptors shown here come from a man younger than 35 with Graves' hyperthyroidism. Each CDR3 is given with its conserved first and last residue. The order of the fields is V gene, J gene, D gene, clone size, CDR3 protein, CDR3 DNA. The D gene is left open where the match is weak. Clone size is given for some rows only: seen once, a few or many times, or a class if the clone is expanded.

TRBV19,TRBJ1-5,NA,NA,CASSILAGGNQPQHF,TGTGCCAGTAGTATCTTAGCAGGAGGTAATCAGCCCCAGCATTTT
TRBV11-1,TRBJ1-2,NA,many,CASSLAPQGGKYGYTF,TGTGCCAGCAGCTTAGCCCCCCAGGGAGGGAAATATGGCTACACCTTC
TRBV7-9,TRBJ1-5,NA,many,CASTPEGNQPQHF,TGTGCCAGCACCCCGGAGGGCAATCAGCCCCAGCATTTT
TRBV12-3/TRBV12-4,TRBJ1-2,TRBD1,NA,CASSRQGWSYGYTF,TGTGCCAGCAGTCGACAGGGCTGGAGCTATGGCTACACCTTC
TRBV25-1,TRBJ2-7,NA,NA,CASSEYSSRLSSNEQYF,TGTGCCAGCAGTGAATACAGCAGTCGGCTATCCTCCAACGAGCAGTACTTC
TRBV28,TRBJ1-1,NA,few,CASNTLPNTEAFF,TGTGCCAGCAACACTTTACCGAACACTGAAGCTTTCTTT
TRBV10-2,TRBJ1-5,NA,many,CASTSLNQPQHF,TGCGCCAGCACCAGCCTCAATCAGCCCCAGCATTTT
TRBV6-5,TRBJ1-2,TRBD1,many,CASTEGAFYGYTF,TGTGCCAGCACGGAGGGGGCGTTCTATGGCTACACCTTC
TRBV11-2,TRBJ1-2,NA,many,CASIGLGVEGYTF,TGTGCCAGCATAGGGTTGGGGGTTGAGGGCTACACCTTC
TRBV5-1,TRBJ1-1,TRBD1,NA,CASSLTGTGGIYTEAFF,TGCGCCAGCAGCTTGACCGGGACAGGGGGCATATACACTGAAGCTTTCTTT
TRBV19,TRBJ1-2,TRBD1,many,CASRGQGTDGYTF,TGTGCCAGTAGGGGACAGGGGACGGATGGCTACACCTTC
TRBV15,TRBJ2-7,NA,many,CATSRDFSLGLGTYEQYF,TGTGCCACCAGCAGAGATTTCTCATTGGGGCTGGGAACCTACGAGCAGTACTTC
TRBV20-1,TRBJ1-5,NA,many,CSADDRSNQPQHF,TGCAGTGCTGACGACAGGTCCAATCAGCCCCAGCATTTT
TRBV6-1,TRBJ2-4,NA,many,CASSTARWGNIQYF,TGTGCCAGCAGCACGGCTAGGTGGGGAAACATTCAGTACTTC
TRBV30,TRBJ1-5,TRBD1,many,CAWSVRGRGLHSYQPQHF,TGTGCCTGGAGTGTACGGGGCAGGGGGCTACACTCCTATCAGCCCCAGCATTTT
TRBV10-3,TRBJ1-1,NA,many,CAISEGGILGTEAFF,TGTGCCATCAGTGAGGGGGGGATCTTGGGCACTGAAGCTTTCTTT
TRBV28,TRBJ2-5,NA,NA,CASSLGGGTKETQYF,TGTGCCAGCAGTTTAGGCGGGGGCACTAAAGAGACCCAGTACTTC
TRBV9,TRBJ2-2,TRBD1,few,CASSGYRGRLGTGELFF,TGTGCCAGCAGCGGGTACAGGGGGCGCCTTGGCACCGGGGAGCTGTTTTTT
TRBV6-1,TRBJ1-2,TRBD1,NA,CASSERTGDGYTF,TGTGCCAGCAGTGAAAGGACAGGGGACGGCTACACCTTC
TRBV30,TRBJ1-5,TRBD1,few,CAWSFPTGRDQPQHF,TGTGCCTGGAGTTTCCCGACAGGGAGAGATCAGCCCCAGCATTTT
TRBV30,TRBJ2-6,NA,few,CAWSRDLRANVLTF,TGTGCCTGGAGTAGGGATCTGAGGGCCAACGTCCTGACTTTC
TRBV27,TRBJ2-7,TRBD2,few,CASRSPRAGVVYEQYF,TGTGCCAGCAGATCTCCCCGGGCGGGAGTGGTCTACGAGCAGTACTTC
TRBV20-1,TRBJ2-5,NA,NA,CSAKPRFVETQYF,TGCAGTGCCAAGCCCCGTTTTGTGGAGACCCAGTACTTC
TRBV12-3/TRBV12-4,TRBJ2-1,TRBD1,few,CASSSTGTGGESSYNEQFF,TGTGCCAGCAGTTCCACCGGGACAGGGGGCGAGAGCTCCTACAATGAGCAGTTCTTC
TRBV6-1,TRBJ1-1,NA,many,CASMGGFRAFF,TGTGCCAGCATGGGGGGCTTTCGGGCTTTCTTT
TRBV20-1,TRBJ2-5,TRBD1,once,CSAREPNRGQETQYF,TGCAGTGCTAGAGAACCTAACAGGGGGCAGGAGACCCAGTACTTC
TRBV12-3/TRBV12-4,TRBJ1-5,NA,many,CASSLIYQPQHF,TGTGCCAGCAGCCTCATCTATCAGCCCCAGCATTTT
TRBV30,TRBJ2-6,NA,many,CAVNPSSGANVLTF,TGTGCCGTGAACCCTAGCTCTGGGGCCAACGTCCTGACTTTC
TRBV6-1,TRBJ2-5,TRBD2,many,CASNPGTSMGGETQYF,TGTGCCAGCAACCCCGGGACCTCAATGGGGGGGGAGACCCAGTACTTC
TRBV15,TRBJ2-5,TRBD1,NA,CATSFGTGGDETQYF,TGTGCCACCAGCTTCGGGACAGGGGGCGATGAGACCCAGTACTTC
TRBV3-1,TRBJ2-3,TRBD2,NA,CASSLPGLAGTTDTQYF,TGTGCCAGCAGCCTACCGGGACTAGCGGGGACCACAGATACGCAGTATTTT
TRBV5-8,TRBJ1-1,NA,many,CASSPDYSTEAFF,TGTGCCAGCAGCCCTGACTATAGCACTGAAGCTTTCTTT
TRBV9,TRBJ2-5,NA,many,CASSVGYQETQYF,TGTGCCAGCAGCGTAGGATACCAAGAGACCCAGTACTTC
TRBV12-3/TRBV12-4,TRBJ2-5,NA,many,CASTRRVGGLETQYF,TGTGCCAGCACCCGTAGGGTGGGCGGATTAGAGACCCAGTACTTC